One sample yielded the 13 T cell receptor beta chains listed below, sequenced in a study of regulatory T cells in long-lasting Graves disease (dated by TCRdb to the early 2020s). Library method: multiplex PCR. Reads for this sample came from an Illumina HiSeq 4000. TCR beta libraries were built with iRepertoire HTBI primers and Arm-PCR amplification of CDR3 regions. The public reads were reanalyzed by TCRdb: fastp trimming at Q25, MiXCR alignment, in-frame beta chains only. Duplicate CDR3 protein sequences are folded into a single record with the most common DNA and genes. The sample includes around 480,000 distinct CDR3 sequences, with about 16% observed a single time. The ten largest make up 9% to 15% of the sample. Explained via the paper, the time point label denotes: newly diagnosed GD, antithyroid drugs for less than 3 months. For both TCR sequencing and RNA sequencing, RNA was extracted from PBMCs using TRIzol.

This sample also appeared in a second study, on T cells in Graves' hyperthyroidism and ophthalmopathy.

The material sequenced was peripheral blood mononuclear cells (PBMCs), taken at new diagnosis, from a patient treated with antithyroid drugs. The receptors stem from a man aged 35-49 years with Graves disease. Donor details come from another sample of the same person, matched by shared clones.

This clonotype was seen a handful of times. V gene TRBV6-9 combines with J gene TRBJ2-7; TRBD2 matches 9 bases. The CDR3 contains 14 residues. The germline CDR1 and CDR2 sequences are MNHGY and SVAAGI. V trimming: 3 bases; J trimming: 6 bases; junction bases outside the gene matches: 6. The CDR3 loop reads CASSYAAGGREQYF. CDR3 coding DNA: TGTGCCAGCAGTTACGCAGCGGGAGGTCGCGAGCAGTACTTC.

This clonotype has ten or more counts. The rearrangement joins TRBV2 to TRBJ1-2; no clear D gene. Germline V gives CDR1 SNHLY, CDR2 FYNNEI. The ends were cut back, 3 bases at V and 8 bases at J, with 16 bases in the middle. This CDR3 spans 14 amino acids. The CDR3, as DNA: TGTGCCAGCAGTGACATCGGAGGAAGAAGAGGCTACACCTTC. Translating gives CASSDIGGRRGYTF.

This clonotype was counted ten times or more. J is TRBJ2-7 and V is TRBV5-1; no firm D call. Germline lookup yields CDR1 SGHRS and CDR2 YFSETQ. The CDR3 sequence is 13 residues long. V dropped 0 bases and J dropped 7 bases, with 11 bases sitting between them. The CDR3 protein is CASSLDPRREQYF. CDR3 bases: TGCGCCAGCAGCTTGGATCCGAGAAGGGAGCAGTACTTC. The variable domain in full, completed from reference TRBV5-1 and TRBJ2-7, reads KAGVTQTPRYLIKTRGQQVTLSCSPISGHRSVSWYQQTPGQGLQFLFEYFSETQRNKGNFPGRFSGRQFSNSRSEMNVSTLELGDSALYLCASSLDPRREQYFGPGTRLTVT.

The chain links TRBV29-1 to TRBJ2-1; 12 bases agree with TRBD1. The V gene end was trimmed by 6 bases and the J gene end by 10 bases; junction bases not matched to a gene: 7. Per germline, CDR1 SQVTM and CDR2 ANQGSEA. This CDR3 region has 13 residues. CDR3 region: CSVRGQGAGEQFF. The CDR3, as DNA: TGCAGCGTCAGGGGACAGGGGGCAGGGGAGCAGTTCTTC.

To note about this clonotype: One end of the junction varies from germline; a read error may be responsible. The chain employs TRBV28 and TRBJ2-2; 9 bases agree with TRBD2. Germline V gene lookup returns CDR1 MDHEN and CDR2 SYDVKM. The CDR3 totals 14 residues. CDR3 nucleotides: TGTGCCAGCAGTCCTGGACAGTGGCGGGGGGGGCTGTTTTTT. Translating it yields CASSPGQWRGGLFF.

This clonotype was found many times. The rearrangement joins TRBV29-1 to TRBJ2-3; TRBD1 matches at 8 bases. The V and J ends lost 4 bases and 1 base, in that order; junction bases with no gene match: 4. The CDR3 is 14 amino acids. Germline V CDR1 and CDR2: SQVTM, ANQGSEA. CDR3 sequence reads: CSVVTGVRTDTQYF. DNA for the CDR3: TGCAGCGTTGTGACAGGGGTCCGCACAGATACGCAGTATTTT.

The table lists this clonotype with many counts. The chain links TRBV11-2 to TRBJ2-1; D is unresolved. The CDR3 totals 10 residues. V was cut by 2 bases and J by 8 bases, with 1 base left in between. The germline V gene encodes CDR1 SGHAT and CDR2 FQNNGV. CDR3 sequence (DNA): TGTGCCAGCAGCTTATATGAGCAGTTCTTC. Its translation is CASSLYEQFF.

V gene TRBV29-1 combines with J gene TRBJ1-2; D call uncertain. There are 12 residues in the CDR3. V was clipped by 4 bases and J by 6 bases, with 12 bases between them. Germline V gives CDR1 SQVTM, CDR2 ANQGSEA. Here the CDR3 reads CSVGSPFNGYTF. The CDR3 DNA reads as TGCAGCGTTGGCAGTCCGTTTAATGGCTACACCTTC.

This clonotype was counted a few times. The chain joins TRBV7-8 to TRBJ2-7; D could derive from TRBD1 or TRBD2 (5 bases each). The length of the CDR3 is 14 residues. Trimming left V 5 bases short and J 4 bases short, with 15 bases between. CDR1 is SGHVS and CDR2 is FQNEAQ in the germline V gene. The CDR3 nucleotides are TGTGCCAGCAGCCCCATGGGGGTGTCATACGAGCAGTACTTC. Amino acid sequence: CASSPMGVSYEQYF.

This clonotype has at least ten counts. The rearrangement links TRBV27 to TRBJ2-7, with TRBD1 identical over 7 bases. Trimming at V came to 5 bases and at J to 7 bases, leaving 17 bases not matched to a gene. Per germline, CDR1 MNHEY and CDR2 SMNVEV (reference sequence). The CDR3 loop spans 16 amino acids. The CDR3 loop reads CASSPAGVQGVREQYF. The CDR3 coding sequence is TGTGCCAGCAGTCCCGCCGGTGTGCAGGGGGTGAGGGAGCAGTACTTC.

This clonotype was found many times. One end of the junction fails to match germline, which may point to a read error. The CDR3 bases are TGCAGTGCGAGAGCGGGAGGATTCTACAATGAGCAGTTCTTC. It is translated as CSARAGGFYNEQFF. The rearrangement uses TRBV20-1 and TRBJ2-1, with 9 nucleotides matching TRBD2. Per the germline V gene, CDR1 is DFQATT and CDR2 is SNEGSKA (reference sequence). The CDR3 sequence is 14 residues long.

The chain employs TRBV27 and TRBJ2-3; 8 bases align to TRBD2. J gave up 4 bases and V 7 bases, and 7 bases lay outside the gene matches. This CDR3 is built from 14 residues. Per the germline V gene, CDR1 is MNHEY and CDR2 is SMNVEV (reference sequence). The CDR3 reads CASKRLAQSDTQYF. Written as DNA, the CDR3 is TGTGCCAGCAAGAGACTAGCGCAATCAGATACGCAGTATTTT.

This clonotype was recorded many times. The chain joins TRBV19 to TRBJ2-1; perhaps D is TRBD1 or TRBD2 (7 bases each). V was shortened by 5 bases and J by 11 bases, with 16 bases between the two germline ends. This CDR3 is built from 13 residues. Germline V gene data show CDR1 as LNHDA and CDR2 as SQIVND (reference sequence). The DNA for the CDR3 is TGTGCCAGTAGTTCAGACAGGGAGGGGAAGCAGTTCTTC. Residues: CASSSDREGKQFF.